These 24 T cell receptor beta chains share one sample of origin, sequenced in a study of T cell clonality in common variable immunodeficiency. Generated by immunoSEQ multiplex PCR, the TCRdb table keeps only in-frame clones and is missing some. The sample is made up of some 38,000 clones, none counted only once. The sample was peripheral blood mononuclear cells. The receptors here all came from a person aged 18 to 75 in good health.

At least ten counts were recorded for this clone. Read data end 3 residues before the CDR3 end; the end is taken from the germline J gene. This chain connects TRBV18 to TRBJ2-5, with D tentatively TRBD1 or TRBD2 (5 bases each). Germline V CDR1 and CDR2: KGHSH, LQKENI. Trimming shortened V by 3 bases and J by 5 bases, and 13 bases separated the two germline ends. CDR3 length equals 14 residues. The CDR3: CASSPARGRETQYF. The DNA read from the CDR3 is TGTGCCAGCTCACCTGCGAGGGGCCGGGAGACC.

This clone was seen at least ten times. Sequencing ends 3 residues short of the CDR3 end; the germline J gene provides the rest. The rearrangement links TRBV7-3 to TRBJ2-2, with 8 bases identical to TRBD1. This CDR3 has 16 amino acids. Germline-derived CDR1 and CDR2 are SGHTA and FQGTGA. The CDR3 is CASSLKVRDRREKLFF. Partial CDR3 DNA: TGTGCCAGCAGCTTAAAAGTCCGGGACAGGAGGGAAAAG.

This clone was counted ten times or more. The missing CDR3 end, 3 residues past where the read stops, is filled in from the germline J gene. This chain links TRBV5-4 with TRBJ1-4, with 8 positions matching TRBD1. V shed 9 bases, J shed 3 bases, and the junction held 4 bases outside the gene matches. The CDR3 spans 13 residues. Germline V gives CDR1 SGHNT, CDR2 YYREEE (reference sequence). CDR3 DNA, as far as it was read: TGTGCCACCTGGGACAGGTCTAATGAAAAA. Translated, it gives CATWDRSNEK. The whole CDR3 is CATWDRSNEKLFF. Using reference TRBV5-4 and TRBJ1-4 for the parts outside the CDR3, the full variable domain is ETGVTQSPTHLIKTRGQQVTLRCSSQSGHNTVSWYQQALGQGPQFIFQYYREEENGRGNFPPRFSGLQFPNYSSELNVNALELDDSALYLCATWDRSNEKLFFGSGTQLSVL.

This clone was seen many times. The CDR3 end is not reached by the read, which stops 3 residues before it; the germline J gene fills it in. V usage is TRBV2 and J usage is TRBJ2-7; perhaps TRBD2 as D (6 bases). In germline, CDR1 is SNHLY, CDR2 FYNNEI. V was cut by 0 bases and J by 2 bases, with 20 bases left in between. This CDR3 has 18 amino acids. The CDR3 bases that were read are TGTGCCAGCAGTGAAGCGACGGGGGTTCGGACAATTACCTACGAG. It encodes CASSEATGVRTITYE. The full-length CDR3 reads as CASSEATGVRTITYEQYF.

As to this clone: Read coverage stops 3 residues before the CDR3 terminus; the germline J gene supplies the remainder. V gene TRBV7-6 combines with J gene TRBJ2-5; D is unresolved. Germline assignment: CDR1 SGHVS and CDR2 FNYEAQ. V lost 1 base to trimming and J lost 5 bases, with 5 bases between them. The CDR3 spans 12 residues. Incomplete CDR3 DNA: TGTGCCAGCAGCTTAGAGAGGGAGACC. It translates to CASSLERET. The complete CDR3 protein is CASSLERETQYF. Filled out from reference TRBV7-6 and TRBJ2-5, the complete variable domain reads GAGVSQSPRYKVTKRGQDVALRCDPISGHVSLYWYRQALGQGPEFLTYFNYEAQQDKSGLPNDRFSAERPEGSISTLTIQRTEQRDSAMYRCASSLERETQYFGPGTRLLVL.

This clone was seen a few times. CDR3 loop: CSARERQGIRETQYF. The CDR3 bases that were read are TGCAGTGCTAGAGAGCGACAGGGGATCAGGGAGACG. The chain couples TRBV20-1 to TRBJ2-3; 8 positions match TRBD1. The read gets to within 3 residues of the CDR3 end, and the germline J gene fills in the rest. Germline lookup yields CDR1 DFQATT and CDR2 SNEGSKA (reference sequence). This CDR3 is 15 amino acids long.

There are many counts of this clone. The read terminates 3 residues ahead of where the CDR3 ends, so the germline J gene completes it. This chain links TRBV6-1 with TRBJ1-2; D uncertain. This CDR3 contains 14 residues. CDR1 and CDR2 (germline): MNHNS, SASEGT. The part of the CDR3 DNA that was read is TGTGCCAGCAGTGAACTCTTACCTGTGAGGGGC. Translated: CASSELLPVRG. The CDR3 in full is CASSELLPVRGYTF.

This clone was counted only a few times. The DNA ends 3 residues before the CDR3 does, and the rest of the CDR3 is filled in from the germline J gene. This chain uses TRBV20-1 with TRBJ2-5; TRBD1 is a possible D gene (5 bases). Germline V gene data show CDR1 as DFQATT and CDR2 as SNEGSKA (reference sequence). V was clipped by 0 bases and J by 5 bases, with 19 bases between them. CDR3 length: 16 residues. The CDR3 loop is CSAREGLGPRWETQYF. The CDR3 DNA, read in part, is TGCAGTGCTAGAGAGGGGCTAGGCCCTAGGTGGGAGACC.

This clone was seen ten or more times. The read ends 3 residues early relative to the CDR3; the germline J gene fills the gap. The genes are TRBV5-1 and TRBJ2-2, with 7 bases identical to TRBD1. Looked up from germline, CDR1 is SGHRS and CDR2 is YFSETQ. The CDR3 has 15 residues. The sequenced part of the CDR3 DNA is TGCGCCAGCAGCCCAGGACAGGCCCGAACTGAAAAG. It encodes CASSPGQARTEK. The full CDR3 protein is CASSPGQARTEKLFF.

In regard to this clone: Coverage ceases 3 residues before the CDR3 finishes, and the germline J gene fills in the end. The rearrangement uses TRBV18 and TRBJ1-2; D not resolved. Germline assignment: CDR1 KGHSH and CDR2 LQKENI. The CDR3 length is 13 residues. CDR3 DNA, as far as it was read: TGTGCCAGCTCACCAACGGTTTCCTACGAC. Translating it yields CASSPTVSYD. The entire CDR3 sequence reads CASSPTVSYDYTF.

The DNA read from the CDR3 is TGTGCCAGCAGCTTTGCAGGGAGCCACTACGAG. Protein sequence: CASSFAGSHYE. The CDR3 reads in full as CASSFAGSHYEQYF. The gene calls are TRBV7-9 and TRBJ2-7; either TRBD1 or TRBD2 may supply D (5 bases each). From the germline J gene comes the end of the CDR3, since the read stops 3 residues before it. The germline gives CDR1 SEHNR, CDR2 FQNEAQ (reference sequence). V dropped 3 bases and J dropped 3 bases, with 12 bases sitting between them. This CDR3 contains 14 residues.

At least ten counts were recorded for this clone. The read halts 3 residues ahead of the CDR3 end, with the missing end drawn from the germline J gene. The chain recombines TRBV28 with TRBJ2-3; TRBD2 agrees at 10 bases. V was clipped by 4 bases and J by 0 bases; unmatched bases: 4. Germline assignment: CDR1 MDHEN and CDR2 SYDVKM. This CDR3 contains 16 residues. The CDR3 DNA, read in part, is TGTGCCAGCAGTTCCCCGACTAGCGGGAGCACAGATACG. Encoded protein: CASSSPTSGSTDT. The CDR3, in full, reads CASSSPTSGSTDTQYF. The variable domain in full, with the rest retrieved from reference TRBV28 and TRBJ2-3, is DVKVTQSSRYLVKRTGEKVFLECVQDMDHENMFWYRQDPGLGLRLIYFSYDVKMKEKGDIPEGYSVSREKKERFSLILESASTNQTSMYLCASSSPTSGSTDTQYFGPGTRLTVL.

This clone was detected many times. The sequence runs out 3 residues before the end of the CDR3; the remainder is reconstructed from the germline J gene. The chain employs TRBV6-2 or TRBV6-3 and TRBJ2-1; TRBD2 matches 10 bases. Losses at the gene ends were 6 bases for V and 4 bases for J; bases not matched to a gene: 9. This CDR3 comprises 16 residues. Germline loops: CDR1 MNHEY, CDR2 SVGEGT. The CDR3: CASRRIPSGSYNEQFF. CDR3 bases read: TGTGCCAGCAGGCGCATCCCTAGCGGGAGTTACAATGAG.

Details on this clone: The CDR3 goes on 3 residues after the read ends, and that part is filled in from the germline J gene. The rearrangement uses TRBV20-1 and TRBJ2-1; a possible D gene is TRBD1 (6 bases). V lost 5 bases and J lost 9, with 17 bases in between. The CDR3 has 13 amino acids. In germline, CDR1 is DFQATT, CDR2 SNEGSKA (reference sequence). CDR3 amino acids: CSAWGRPQIEQFF. Partial CDR3 DNA: TGCAGTGCTTGGGGGCGCCCCCAGATTGAG.

The table lists this clone with many counts. Read sequence stops 3 residues before the CDR3 end, and the germline J gene provides the missing end. This chain uses TRBV7-3 with TRBJ2-1, with 10 bases that match TRBD1. Germline V gene data show CDR1 as SGHTA and CDR2 as FQGTGA. The length of the CDR3 is 16 residues. V lost 6 bases and J lost 8; bases outside the gene matches: 13. This CDR3 is CASSRPRTGGTDEQFF. CDR3 DNA (partial): TGTGCCAGCAGTCGCCCCCGGACAGGGGGAACGGATGAG.

This clone was seen many times. The sequence runs out 3 residues before the end of the CDR3; the remainder is reconstructed from the germline J gene. The rearrangement links TRBV20-1 to TRBJ2-7; 7 nucleotides line up with TRBD2. From germline, CDR1 is DFQATT and CDR2 SNEGSKA (reference sequence). This CDR3 region has 14 residues. Losses at the gene ends were 0 bases for V and 5 bases for J; bases not matched to a gene: 7. This CDR3 reads CSARDQRAGDEQYF. The covered CDR3 bases are TGCAGTGCTAGAGATCAGCGGGCGGGAGACGAG.

This clone was counted only a few times. The CDR3 is cut off 3 residues early in the read; its end comes from the germline J gene. The genes are TRBV20-1 and TRBJ2-1; the match to TRBD1 covers 7 bases. The CDR3 has 12 amino acids. CDR1 is DFQATT and CDR2 is SNEGSKA in the germline V gene (reference sequence). V lost 6 bases, J lost 7 bases, and 6 bases stayed unmatched. Incomplete CDR3 DNA: TGCAGTGCCACGACAGGGATTAATGAG. Amino acids: CSATTGINE. The whole CDR3 reads CSATTGINEQFF.

The table lists this clone with many counts. Read coverage stops 3 residues before the CDR3 terminus; the germline J gene supplies the remainder. The rearrangement uses TRBV5-6 and TRBJ2-5, with 14 bases lining up with TRBD2. CDR1 and CDR2 from the germline V gene are SGHDT and YYEEEE. Trimming removed 4 bases from V and 4 bases from J; junction bases left unmatched: 3. This CDR3 region has 15 residues. CDR3 bases read: TGTGCCAGCAGCCCAGGACTAGCGGGAGGAGAGACC. Translating it yields CASSPGLAGGET. Given in full, the CDR3 is CASSPGLAGGETQYF.

This clone has a count of ten or more. The sequenced fragment ends 3 residues before the CDR3 boundary, so the rest is inferred from the germline J gene. V is TRBV20-1 and J is TRBJ1-4; D remains unclear. V was shortened by 3 bases and J by 6 bases, with 11 bases between the two germline ends. The CDR3 length is 13 residues. CDR1 is DFQATT and CDR2 is SNEGSKA in the germline V gene (reference sequence). CDR3 DNA (partial): TGCAGTGCTAGCGGGGAAGTTCATGAAAAA. Translated, it gives CSASGEVHEK. The complete CDR3 reads CSASGEVHEKLFF.

The table lists this clone with many counts. The read stops 3 residues short of the end of the CDR3; the missing end is completed from the germline J gene. This chain links TRBV19 with TRBJ1-5; weak D call: TRBD1 (6 bases). The length of the CDR3 is 14 residues. Germline V gives CDR1 LNHDA, CDR2 SQIVND (reference sequence). V was shortened by 5 bases and J by 3 bases, with 11 bases between the two germline ends. CDR3 in amino acids: CASSDTGYNQPQHF. CDR3 bases read: TGTGCCAGTAGTGATACAGGGTACAATCAGCCC.

The sample holds many counts of this clone. The CDR3 end lies 3 residues beyond the end of the read and is filled in from the germline J gene. The chain links TRBV19 to TRBJ2-2, with 12 bases that match TRBD2. The CDR3 is made up of 16 amino acids. Trimming removed 4 bases from V and 5 bases from J; junction bases left unmatched: 5. The germline gives CDR1 LNHDA, CDR2 SQIVND (reference sequence). The DNA read from the CDR3 is TGTGCCAGTAGTAACAGACTAGCGGGAGTTACCGGGGAG. This codes for CASSNRLAGVTGE. The whole CDR3 reads CASSNRLAGVTGELFF.

There are many counts of this clone. The read ends 3 residues before the CDR3 terminus; that terminus is restored from the germline J gene. The rearrangement uses TRBV5-1 and TRBJ2-2, with 7 bases matching TRBD2. V dropped 2 bases and J dropped 3; count of bases not matched to a gene: 7. The CDR3 totals 16 residues. The germline V gene encodes CDR1 SGHRS and CDR2 YFSETQ. CDR3: CASSFSGTIYTGELFF. CDR3 bases read: TGCGCCAGCAGCTTCTCCGGGACTATATACACCGGGGAG.

With respect to this clone: The CDR3 end falls 3 residues outside the read, so it is completed with the germline J gene. The chain recombines TRBV5-6 with TRBJ1-2; D unclear. The CDR3 sequence is 15 residues long. Germline loops: CDR1 SGHDT, CDR2 YYEEEE. CDR3 DNA (partial): TGTGCCAGCAGCCGACTAGACCATAGCACAGATACC. Translating it yields CASSRLDHSTDT. The full CDR3 reads CASSRLDHSTDTYTF.

This clone was detected many times. The read ends 3 residues shy of where the CDR3 ends; the end is completed using the germline J gene. The gene calls are TRBV28 and TRBJ1-4, with 8 bases matching TRBD1. V trimming: 7 bases; J trimming: 4 bases; junction bases outside the gene matches: 8. Germline-derived CDR1 and CDR2 are MDHEN and SYDVKM. There are 15 residues in the CDR3. CDR3 sequence reads: CASTEGQAINEKLFF. The covered CDR3 bases are TGTGCCAGCACCGAGGGACAGGCGATTAATGAAAAA.